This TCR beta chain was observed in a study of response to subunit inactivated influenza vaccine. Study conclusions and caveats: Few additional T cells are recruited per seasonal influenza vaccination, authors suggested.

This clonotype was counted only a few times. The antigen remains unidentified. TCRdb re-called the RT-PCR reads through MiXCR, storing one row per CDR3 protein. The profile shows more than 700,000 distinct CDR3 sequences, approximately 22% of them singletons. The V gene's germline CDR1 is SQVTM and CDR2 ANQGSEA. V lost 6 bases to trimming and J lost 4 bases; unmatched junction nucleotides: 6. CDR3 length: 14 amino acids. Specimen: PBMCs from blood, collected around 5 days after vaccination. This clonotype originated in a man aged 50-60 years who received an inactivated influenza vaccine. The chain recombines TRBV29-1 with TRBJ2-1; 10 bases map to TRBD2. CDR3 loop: CSVTGTSVYNEQFF. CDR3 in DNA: TGCAGCGTAACCGGGACTAGCGTTTACAATGAGCAGTTCTTC.